These 18 T cell receptor beta chains were all obtained from the same sample, sequenced in a study of OX40 agonist ivuxolimab in advanced cancers. Clones were read by immunoSEQ multiplex PCR, and TCRdb kept only the in-frame ones, dropping some. The sample has approximately 40,000 clones, over 65% seen once. The sample was CD4+ or CD8+ T cells sorted from blood, taken in a trial of the OX40 agonist ivuxolimab. The receptors were sampled from an adult with an advanced solid tumor such as melanoma, head and neck, liver or kidney cancer.

This clone was observed a few times. The chain carries TRBV9 and TRBJ2-1; D gene uncertain. Germline V gene data show CDR1 as SGDLS and CDR2 as YYNGEE. Trimming cost V 4 bases and J 7 bases, with 18 bases left between them. There are 15 residues in the CDR3. CDR3 nucleotides: TGTGCCAGCAGCCCCTCAAGTGGTTTCTGGAATGAGCAGTTCTTC. It specifies CASSPSSGFWNEQFF.

The chain links TRBV27 to TRBJ2-7; D gene unclear. The CDR3 runs to 16 residues. Between the trimmed V and J ends, which lost 0 bases and 1 base, there was a span of 13 bases. Germline CDR1 is MNHEY and CDR2 is SMNVEV (reference sequence). CDR3 nucleotides: TGTGCCAGCAGTTTATCCTTCGCAAAGCGTTCCTACGAGCAGTACTTC. It codes for CASSLSFAKRSYEQYF.

CDR3 sequence reads: CASSVDGIGLEQYF. The CDR3 DNA follows: TGTGCCAGCAGCGTAGACGGGATTGGTCTCGAGCAGTACTTC. This chain uses TRBV9 with TRBJ2-7; D is perhaps TRBD2 (5 bases). This CDR3 spans 14 amino acids. Deletions cut 0 bases from V and 6 bases from J, with 13 bases between. Germline V lookup: CDR1 SGDLS, CDR2 YYNGEE. The entire variable domain, with the rest obtained from reference TRBV9 and TRBJ2-7, is as follows: DSGVTQTPKHLITATGQRVTLRCSPRSGDLSVYWYQQSLDQGLQFLIQYYNGEERAKGNILERFSAQQFPDLHSELNLSSLELGDSALYFCASSVDGIGLEQYFGPGTRLTVT.

The chain has TRBV12-1 and TRBJ2-3. TRBV12-1 is designated a pseudogene. The CDR3 totals 16 residues. For the CDR3, the DNA is TGTGCCGCGACGCAGGAGCGCCATACTGACACAGATACGCAGTATTTT. This translates into CAATQERHTDTDTQYF.

The chain carries TRBV9 and TRBJ1-5; D is uncertain. The V and J ends lost 0 bases and 0 bases respectively, with 4 bases between them. Germline CDR1 SGDLS, CDR2 YYNGEE. This CDR3 has 14 amino acids. This CDR3 is CASSVGDSNQPQHF. The CDR3 DNA reads as TGTGCCAGCAGCGTAGGGGATAGCAATCAGCCCCAGCATTTT.

The gene calls are TRBV28 and TRBJ1-1; possible D gene TRBD1, 6 bases. The CDR3 spans 15 residues. The ends were cut back, 3 bases at V and 0 bases at J, with 11 bases in the middle. Per germline, CDR1 MDHEN and CDR2 SYDVKM. The CDR3 loop reads CASSFGQTMNTEAFF. The DNA of the CDR3 is TGTGCCAGCAGTTTCGGACAGACGATGAACACTGAAGCTTTCTTT.

The chain has TRBV6-5 and TRBJ2-2; D gene ambiguous. In germline, CDR1 is MNHEY, CDR2 SVGAGI. This CDR3 contains 13 residues. Trimming shortened V by 0 bases and J by 6 bases, and 5 bases separated the two germline ends. The CDR3 here is CASSYSEPGELFF. For the CDR3, the DNA is TGTGCCAGCAGTTACTCGGAGCCCGGGGAGCTGTTTTTT.

J is TRBJ1-1 and V is TRBV2, with D uncertain. Germline CDR1 and CDR2: SNHLY and FYNNEI. V lost 7 bases and J lost 8, with 11 bases in between. The CDR3 totals 11 residues. The CDR3 here is CASIIDTEAFF. In DNA form, the CDR3 reads TGTGCCAGCATCATAGATACCGAAGCTTTCTTT. Full variable domain (rest looked up from reference TRBV2 and TRBJ1-1): EPEVTQTPSHQVTQMGQEVILRCVPISNHLYFYWYRQILGQKVEFLVSFYNNEISEKSEIFDDQFSVERPDGSNFTLKIRSTKLEDSAMYFCASIIDTEAFFGQGTRLTVV.

The genes are TRBV4-1 and TRBJ1-5, with D unclear. The V gene's germline CDR1 is MGHRA and CDR2 YSYEKL. Trimming cost V 0 bases and J 4 bases, with 10 bases left between them. The CDR3 is 15 amino acids. The CDR3 loop is CASSQDRAVNQPQHF. CDR3 coding DNA: TGCGCCAGCAGCCAAGATAGGGCCGTAAATCAGCCCCAGCATTTT.

CDR3 loop: CASSEAPSGGPYNEQFF. CDR3 coding DNA: TGTGCCAGCAGTGAAGCCCCTAGCGGGGGGCCCTACAATGAGCAGTTCTTC. V and J are TRBV2 and TRBJ2-1; TRBD2 aligns across 11 bases. Germline V CDR1 and CDR2: SNHLY, FYNNEI. The CDR3 sequence is 17 residues long. V shed 0 bases and J 2 bases; nucleotides not matched to a gene: 3.

This clone has just a few counts. CDR3: CASSALAGGDTDTQYF. For the CDR3, the DNA is TGCGCCAGCAGCGCACTAGCGGGAGGAGACACAGATACGCAGTATTTT. J is TRBJ2-3 and V is TRBV5-1; 12 bases are shared with TRBD2. Trimming removed 4 bases from V and 2 bases from J; junction bases left unmatched: 5. The CDR3 has 16 residues. The germline V gene has CDR1 SGHRS and CDR2 YFSETQ. Based on the CDR3 plus reference TRBV5-1 and TRBJ2-3, the full variable domain is KAGVTQTPRYLIKTRGQQVTLSCSPISGHRSVSWYQQTPGQGLQFLFEYFSETQRNKGNFPGRFSGRQFSNSRSEMNVSTLELGDSALYLCASSALAGGDTDTQYFGPGTRLTVL.

By proportion, this clone is medium-sized (0.01 to 0.1%). The chain couples TRBV21-1 to TRBJ2-3; the D call TRBD2 from the table was never checked on the DNA. TRBV21-1 corresponds to a pseudogene. This CDR3 has 19 amino acids. The chain's CDR3 is CASSAAEGAGGGSTDTQYF. CDR3 sequence (DNA): TGTGCCAGCAGCGCGGCAGAGGGCGCCGGGGGGGGCAGCACAGATACGCAGTATTTT.

This chain links TRBV6-1 with TRBJ1-1, with a tentative D call TRBD1 (6 bases). Deletions cut 2 bases from V and 11 bases from J, with 18 bases between. This CDR3 comprises 14 residues. CDR1 and CDR2 from the germline V gene are MNHNS and SASEGT. This chain's CDR3 is CASSEFDRRRAAFF. CDR3 coding DNA: TGTGCCAGCAGTGAATTCGACAGGCGTAGGGCGGCTTTCTTT.

J is TRBJ2-7 and V is TRBV10-3; the match to TRBD1 covers 9 bases. J gave up 3 bases and V 4 bases, and 4 bases lay outside the gene matches. The CDR3 sequence is 14 residues long. CDR1 ENHRY and CDR2 SYGVKD come from the germline V gene. Written as DNA, the CDR3 is TGTGCCATCAGTGGGACAGGGGACCTCTACGAGCAGTACTTC. As protein: CAISGTGDLYEQYF.

The J gene is TRBJ2-7, the V gene TRBV5-6; 10 nucleotides match TRBD1. V was clipped by 4 bases and J by 5 bases; unmatched bases: 3. The CDR3 totals 13 residues. The germline CDR1 and CDR2 sequences are SGHDT and YYEEEE. The CDR3 nucleotides read TGTGCCAGCAGCCCTGGACAGGGGGACGAGCAGTACTTC. Its translation is CASSPGQGDEQYF.

In DNA form, the CDR3 reads TGTGCCAGCAGACCCCGGGACAGGGCTCCTAATCAGCCCCAGCATTTT. As protein: CASRPRDRAPNQPQHF. The V and J genes are TRBV28 and TRBJ1-5, with 9 positions matching TRBD1. This CDR3 has 16 residues. The germline gives CDR1 MDHEN, CDR2 SYDVKM. The trim removed 6 bases at V and 4 bases at J, leaving 10 bases unmatched.

The chain combines TRBV5-6 with TRBJ2-7; TRBD1 is a possible D gene (6 bases). Trimming left V 4 bases short and J 4 bases short, with 21 bases between. The germline V gene has CDR1 SGHDT and CDR2 YYEEEE. CDR3 length: 16 residues. The CDR3: CASSLFTRGRSYEQYF. CDR3 DNA sequence: TGTGCCAGCAGCCTGTTCACCAGGGGCCGGTCATACGAGCAGTACTTC.

The CDR3 DNA sequence: TGTGCCAGCAGTTTAAAAAGTCCAGCCTCCTCCTACGAGCAGTACTTC. Encoded protein: CASSLKSPASSYEQYF. The chain carries TRBV27 and TRBJ2-7; D is undetermined. CDR3 size: 16 residues. V lost 2 bases and J 0 bases, leaving 14 bases between the germline ends. Germline assignment: CDR1 MNHEY and CDR2 SMNVEV (reference sequence).